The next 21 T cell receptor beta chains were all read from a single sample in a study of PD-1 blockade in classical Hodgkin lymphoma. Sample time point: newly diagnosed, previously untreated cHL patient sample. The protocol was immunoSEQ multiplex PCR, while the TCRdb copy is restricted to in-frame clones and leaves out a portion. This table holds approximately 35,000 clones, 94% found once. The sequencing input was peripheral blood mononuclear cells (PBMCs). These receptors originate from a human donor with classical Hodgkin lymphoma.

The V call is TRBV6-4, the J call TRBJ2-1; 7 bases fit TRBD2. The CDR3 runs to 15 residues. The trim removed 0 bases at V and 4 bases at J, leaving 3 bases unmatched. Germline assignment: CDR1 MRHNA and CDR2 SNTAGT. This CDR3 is CASSDSGEGYNEQFF. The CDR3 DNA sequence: TGTGCCAGCAGTGACTCTGGGGAGGGATACAATGAGCAGTTCTTC.

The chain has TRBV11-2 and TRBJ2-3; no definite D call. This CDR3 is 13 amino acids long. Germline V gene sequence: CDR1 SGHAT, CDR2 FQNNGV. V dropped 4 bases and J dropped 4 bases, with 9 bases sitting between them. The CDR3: CASSSRPADTQYF. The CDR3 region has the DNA TGTGCCAGCAGCTCCCGCCCCGCAGATACGCAGTATTTT.

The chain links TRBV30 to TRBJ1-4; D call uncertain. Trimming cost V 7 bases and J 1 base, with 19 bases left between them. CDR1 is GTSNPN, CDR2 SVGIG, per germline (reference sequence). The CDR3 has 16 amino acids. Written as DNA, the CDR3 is TGTGCCTTAAACCGGGCATTAGTGGGAACTAATGAAAAACTGTTTTTT. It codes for CALNRALVGTNEKLFF.

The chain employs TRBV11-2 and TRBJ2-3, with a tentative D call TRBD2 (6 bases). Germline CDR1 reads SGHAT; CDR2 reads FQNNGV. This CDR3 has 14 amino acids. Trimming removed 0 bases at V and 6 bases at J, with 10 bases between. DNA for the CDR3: TGTGCCAGCAGCTTAGAACTAGCAGGCGATACGCAGTATTTT. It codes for CASSLELAGDTQYF.

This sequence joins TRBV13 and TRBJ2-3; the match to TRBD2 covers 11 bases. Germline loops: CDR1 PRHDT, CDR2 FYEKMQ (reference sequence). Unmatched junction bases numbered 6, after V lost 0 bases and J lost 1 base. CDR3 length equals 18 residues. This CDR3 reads CASSLGRILAGGTDTQYF. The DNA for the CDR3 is TGTGCCAGCAGCTTAGGAAGGATACTAGCGGGGGGCACAGATACGCAGTATTTT.

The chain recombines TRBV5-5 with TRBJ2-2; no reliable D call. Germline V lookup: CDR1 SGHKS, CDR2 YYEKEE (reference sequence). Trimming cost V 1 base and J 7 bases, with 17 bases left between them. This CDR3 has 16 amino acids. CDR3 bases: TGTGCCAGCAGCTTGTACCCAGACCCTCCCGGCGGGGAGCTGTTTTTT. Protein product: CASSLYPDPPGGELFF.

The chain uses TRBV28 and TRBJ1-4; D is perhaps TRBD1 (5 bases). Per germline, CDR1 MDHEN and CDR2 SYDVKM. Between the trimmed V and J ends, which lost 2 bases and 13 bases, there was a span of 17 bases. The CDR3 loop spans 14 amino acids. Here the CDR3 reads CASSLRFSAGRLFF. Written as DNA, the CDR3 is TGTGCCAGCAGTTTACGTTTTTCTGCAGGGAGACTGTTTTTT. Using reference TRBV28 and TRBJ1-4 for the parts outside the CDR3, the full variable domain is DVKVTQSSRYLVKRTGEKVFLECVQDMDHENMFWYRQDPGLGLRLIYFSYDVKMKEKGDIPEGYSVSREKKERFSLILESASTNQTSMYLCASSLRFSAGRLFFGSGTQLSVL.

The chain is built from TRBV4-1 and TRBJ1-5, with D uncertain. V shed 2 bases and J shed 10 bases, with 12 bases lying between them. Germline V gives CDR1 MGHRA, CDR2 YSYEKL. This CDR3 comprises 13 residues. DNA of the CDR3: TGCGCCAGCAGCCAATCCGTTATCCTACCCCAGCATTTT. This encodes CASSQSVILPQHF.

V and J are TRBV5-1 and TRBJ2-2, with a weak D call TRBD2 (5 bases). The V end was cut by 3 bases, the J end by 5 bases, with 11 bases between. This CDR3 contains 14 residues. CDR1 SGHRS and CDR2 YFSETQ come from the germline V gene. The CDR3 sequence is CASSSVSGTGELFF. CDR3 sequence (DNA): TGCGCCAGCAGCTCTGTATCGGGAACCGGGGAGCTGTTTTTT.

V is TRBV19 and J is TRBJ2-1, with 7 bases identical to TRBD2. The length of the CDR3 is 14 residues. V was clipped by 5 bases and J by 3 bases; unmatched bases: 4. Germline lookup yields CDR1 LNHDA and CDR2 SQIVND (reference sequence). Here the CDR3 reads CASSLSSGYNEQFF. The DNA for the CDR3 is TGTGCCAGTAGTTTGTCTAGCGGCTACAATGAGCAGTTCTTC.

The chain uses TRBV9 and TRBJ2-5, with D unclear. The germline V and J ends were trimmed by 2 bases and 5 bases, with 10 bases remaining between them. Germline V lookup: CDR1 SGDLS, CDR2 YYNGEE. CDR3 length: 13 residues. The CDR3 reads CASSVSYSETQYF. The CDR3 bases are TGTGCCAGCAGCGTTTCCTATTCGGAGACCCAGTACTTC.

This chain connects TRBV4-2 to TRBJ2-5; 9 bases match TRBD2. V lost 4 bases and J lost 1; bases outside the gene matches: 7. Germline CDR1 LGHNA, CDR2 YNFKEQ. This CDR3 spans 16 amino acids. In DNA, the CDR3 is TGTGCCAGCAGCCGGACGGCGGGGGGGACCCAAGAGACCCAGTACTTC. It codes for CASSRTAGGTQETQYF.

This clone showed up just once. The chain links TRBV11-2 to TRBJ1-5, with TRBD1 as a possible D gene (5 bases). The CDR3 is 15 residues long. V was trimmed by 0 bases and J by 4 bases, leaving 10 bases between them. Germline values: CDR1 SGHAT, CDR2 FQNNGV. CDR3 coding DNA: TGTGCCAGCAGCTTAGATCGGGGCGGTAATCAGCCCCAGCATTTT. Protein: CASSLDRGGNQPQHF.

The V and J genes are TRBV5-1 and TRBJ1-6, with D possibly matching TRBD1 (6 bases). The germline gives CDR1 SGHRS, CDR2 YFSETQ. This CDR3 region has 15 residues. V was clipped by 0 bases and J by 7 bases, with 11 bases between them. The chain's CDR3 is CASSLGPGVNSPLHF. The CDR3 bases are TGCGCCAGCAGCTTGGGCCCAGGGGTGAATTCACCCCTCCACTTT.

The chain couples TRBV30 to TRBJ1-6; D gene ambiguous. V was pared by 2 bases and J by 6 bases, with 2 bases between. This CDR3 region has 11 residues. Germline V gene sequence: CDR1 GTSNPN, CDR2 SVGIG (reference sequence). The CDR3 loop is CAWSSNSPLHF. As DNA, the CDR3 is TGTGCCTGGAGTAGTAATTCACCCCTCCACTTT.

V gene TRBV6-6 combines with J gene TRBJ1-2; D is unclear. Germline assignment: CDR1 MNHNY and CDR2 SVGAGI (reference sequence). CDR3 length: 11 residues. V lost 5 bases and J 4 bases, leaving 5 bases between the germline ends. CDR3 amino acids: CASSHSYGYTF. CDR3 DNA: TGTGCCAGCAGTCACAGCTATGGCTACACCTTC.

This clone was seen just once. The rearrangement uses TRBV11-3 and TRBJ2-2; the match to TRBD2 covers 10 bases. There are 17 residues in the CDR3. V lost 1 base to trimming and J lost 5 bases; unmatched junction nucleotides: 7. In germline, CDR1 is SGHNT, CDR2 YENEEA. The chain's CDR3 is CASSLGRSSGRTGELFF. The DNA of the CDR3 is TGTGCCAGCAGCTTAGGGAGGAGTAGCGGGAGGACCGGGGAGCTGTTTTTT. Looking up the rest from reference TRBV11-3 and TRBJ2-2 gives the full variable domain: EAGVVQSPRYKIIEKKQPVAFWCNPISGHNTLYWYLQNLGQGPELLIRYENEEAVDDSQLPKDRFSAERLKGVDSTLKIQPAELGDSAVYLCASSLGRSSGRTGELFFGEGSRLTVL.

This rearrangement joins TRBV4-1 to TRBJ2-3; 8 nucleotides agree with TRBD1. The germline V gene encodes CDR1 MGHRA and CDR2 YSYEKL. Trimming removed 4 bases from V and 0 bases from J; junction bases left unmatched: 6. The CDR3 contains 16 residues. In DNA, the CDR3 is TGCGCCAGCAGCCCGCGGACAGGGAGGAGCACAGATACGCAGTATTTT. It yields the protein CASSPRTGRSTDTQYF.

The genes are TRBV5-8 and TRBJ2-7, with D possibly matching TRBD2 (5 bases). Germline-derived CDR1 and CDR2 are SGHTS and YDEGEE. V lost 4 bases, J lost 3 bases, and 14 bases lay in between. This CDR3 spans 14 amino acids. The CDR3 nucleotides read TGTGCCAGCAGCCTGTCTGGGAGTTACTACGAGCAGTACTTC. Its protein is CASSLSGSYYEQYF. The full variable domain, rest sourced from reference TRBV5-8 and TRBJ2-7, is EAGVTQSPTHLIKTRGQQATLRCSPISGHTSVYWYQQALGLGLQFLLWYDEGEERNRGNFPPRFSGRQFPNYSSELNVNALELEDSALYLCASSLSGSYYEQYFGPGTRLTVT.

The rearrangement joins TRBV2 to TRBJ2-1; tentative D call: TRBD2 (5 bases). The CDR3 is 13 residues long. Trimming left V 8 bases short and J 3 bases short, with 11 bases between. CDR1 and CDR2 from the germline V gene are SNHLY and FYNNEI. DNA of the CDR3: TGTGCCAGCTCCCGGGAACACTACAATGAGCAGTTCTTC. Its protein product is CASSREHYNEQFF.

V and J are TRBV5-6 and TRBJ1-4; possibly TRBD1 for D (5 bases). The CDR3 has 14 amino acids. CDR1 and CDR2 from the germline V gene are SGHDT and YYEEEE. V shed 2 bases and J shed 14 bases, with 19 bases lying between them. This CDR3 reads CASSLNGRGIRLFF. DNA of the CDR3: TGTGCCAGCAGCTTAAATGGTCGGGGGATCCGGCTGTTTTTT. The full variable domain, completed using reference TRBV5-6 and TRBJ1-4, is DAGVTQSPTHLIKTRGQQVTLRCSPKSGHDTVSWYQQALGQGPQFIFQYYEEEERQRGNFPDRFSGHQFPNYSSELNVNALLLGDSALYLCASSLNGRGIRLFFGSGTQLSVL.